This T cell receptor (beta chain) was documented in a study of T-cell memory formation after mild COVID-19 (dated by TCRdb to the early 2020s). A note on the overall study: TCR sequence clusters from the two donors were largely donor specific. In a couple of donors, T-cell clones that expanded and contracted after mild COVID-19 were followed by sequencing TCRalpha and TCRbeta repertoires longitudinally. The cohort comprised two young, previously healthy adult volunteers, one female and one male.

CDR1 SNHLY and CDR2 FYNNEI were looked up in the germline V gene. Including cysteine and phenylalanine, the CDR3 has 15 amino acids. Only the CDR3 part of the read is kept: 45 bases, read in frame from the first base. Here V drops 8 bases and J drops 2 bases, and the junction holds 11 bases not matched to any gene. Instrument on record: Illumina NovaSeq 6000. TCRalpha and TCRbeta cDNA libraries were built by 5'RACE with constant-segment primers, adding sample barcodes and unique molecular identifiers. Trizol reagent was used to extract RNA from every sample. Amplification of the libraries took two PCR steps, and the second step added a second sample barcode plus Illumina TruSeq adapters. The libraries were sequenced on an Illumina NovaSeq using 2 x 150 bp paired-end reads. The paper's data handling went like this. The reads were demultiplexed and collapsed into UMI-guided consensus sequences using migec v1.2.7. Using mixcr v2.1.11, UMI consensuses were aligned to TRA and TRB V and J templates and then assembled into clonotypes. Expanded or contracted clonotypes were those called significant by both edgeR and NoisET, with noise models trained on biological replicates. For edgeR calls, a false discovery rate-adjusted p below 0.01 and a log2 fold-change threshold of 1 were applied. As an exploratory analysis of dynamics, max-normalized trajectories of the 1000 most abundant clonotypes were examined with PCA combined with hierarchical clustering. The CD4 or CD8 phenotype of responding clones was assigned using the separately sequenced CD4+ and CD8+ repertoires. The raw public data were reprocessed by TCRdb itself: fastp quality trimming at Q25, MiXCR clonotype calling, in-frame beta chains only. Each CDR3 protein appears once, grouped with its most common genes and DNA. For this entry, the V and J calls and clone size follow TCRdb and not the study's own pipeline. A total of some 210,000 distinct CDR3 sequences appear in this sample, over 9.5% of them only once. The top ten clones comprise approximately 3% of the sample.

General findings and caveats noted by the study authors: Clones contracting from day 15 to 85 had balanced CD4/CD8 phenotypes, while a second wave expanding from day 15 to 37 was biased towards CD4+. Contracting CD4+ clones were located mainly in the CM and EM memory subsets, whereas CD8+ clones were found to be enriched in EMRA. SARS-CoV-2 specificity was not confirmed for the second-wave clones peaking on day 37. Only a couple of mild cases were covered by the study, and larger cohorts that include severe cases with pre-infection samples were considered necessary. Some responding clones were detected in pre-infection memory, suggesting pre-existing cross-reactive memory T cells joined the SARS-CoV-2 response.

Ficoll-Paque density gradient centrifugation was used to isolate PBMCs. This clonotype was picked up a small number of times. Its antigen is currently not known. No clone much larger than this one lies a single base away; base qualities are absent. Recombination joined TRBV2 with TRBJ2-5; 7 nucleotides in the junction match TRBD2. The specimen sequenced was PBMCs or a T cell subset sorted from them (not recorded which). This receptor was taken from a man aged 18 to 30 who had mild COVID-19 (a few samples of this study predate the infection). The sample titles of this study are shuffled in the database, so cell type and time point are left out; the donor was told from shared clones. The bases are TGTGCCAGCGAGACCCAGCGGGGAAAGCAAGAGACCCAGTACTTC. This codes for CASETQRGKQETQYF.